Below, one T cell receptor (beta chain) is given with its context. The CDR3 consists of 16 residues. The germline V gene has CDR1 LGHNA and CDR2 YNFKEQ. With V trimmed by 0 bases and J by 4 bases, 3 bases remained unmatched. This specimen belongs to a study of T cell changes during pregnancy in multiple sclerosis. Only in-frame clones appear in the TCRdb table, and some are missing; sequencing was by immunoSEQ multiplex PCR. The sample carries some 40,000 clones, roughly nine tenths recorded once. The sequences come from CD4+ T cells from peripheral blood mononuclear cells, collected in the first trimester of pregnancy. The receptor's source is a female donor with multiple sclerosis, enrolled in a pregnancy study. The rearrangement links TRBV4-2 to TRBJ2-6; TRBD1 aligns across 7 bases. CDR3 bases: TGTGCCAGCAGCCAAGAGACAGGGTACGGGGCCAACGTCCTGACTTTC. Translation gives CASSQETGYGANVLTF.